Each of the 12 T cell receptor beta chains below was sequenced from the same sample in a study of blood T cells in healthy people across ages. It was with a sample-barcoded 5' primer and a J-beta primer mix that a second PCR of about 6 to 11 cycles was run. MiXCR, applied by TCRdb to the 5' RACE reads, yields one record per CDR3 protein. Of just under 750,000 distinct CDR3 sequences listed, over 20% are singletons. Sequenced input: blood. These receptors came from a man between 65 and 85 years old in good health.

The CDR3 nucleotides are TGTGCCTGGGAAGGGACTAGCGGGAAGAATGAGCAGTTCTTC. It translates to CAWEGTSGKNEQFF. The chain recombines TRBV30 with TRBJ2-1; 13 nucleotides line up with TRBD2. There are 14 residues in the CDR3. Germline lookup yields CDR1 GTSNPN and CDR2 SVGIG (reference sequence). V was pared by 5 bases and J by 7 bases, with 5 bases of the junction left unmatched.

This clonotype appeared a single time. This sequence joins TRBV19 and TRBJ2-7; TRBD1 matches at 8 bases. Losses at the gene ends were 5 bases for V and 7 bases for J; bases not matched to a gene: 10. CDR3 length equals 14 residues. Germline assignment: CDR1 LNHDA and CDR2 SQIVND (reference sequence). DNA of the CDR3: TGTGCCAGTAGTGTGGACAGGGCCGCTGGAGAGCAGTACTTC. Its translation is CASSVDRAAGEQYF.

The genes are TRBV6-2 or TRBV6-3 and TRBJ2-1; a possible D gene is TRBD2 (7 bases). CDR3 length: 14 amino acids. The ends were cut back, 8 bases at V and 7 bases at J, with 18 bases in the middle. CDR1 and CDR2 from the germline V gene are MNHEY and SVGEGT. DNA for the CDR3: TGTGCCAGCCTTACTCGGGGGGCGCTAAATGAGCAGTTCTTC. It is translated as CASLTRGALNEQFF.

V usage is TRBV28 and J usage is TRBJ1-5; D may be TRBD1 (6 bases). This CDR3 region has 14 residues. Trimming took off 6 bases at V and 3 bases at J, with 12 bases between the two ends. Germline V gene sequence: CDR1 MDHEN, CDR2 SYDVKM. In DNA, the CDR3 is TGTGCCAGCAGCCAAGGGGGTTTCAATCAGCCCCAGCATTTT. Translation: CASSQGGFNQPQHF.

This clonotype was detected only a few times. The J gene is TRBJ1-4, the V gene TRBV12-3 or TRBV12-4, with D perhaps matching TRBD1 (5 bases). V dropped 5 bases and J dropped 4 bases, with 17 bases sitting between them. The CDR3 length is 16 residues. CDR3 in DNA: TGTGCCAGCAGTCGTGGTGGGGGTACGAATAATGAAAAACTGTTTTTT. Its protein product is CASSRGGGTNNEKLFF.

The chain joins TRBV7-2 to TRBJ2-1; D might be TRBD2 (6 bases). Trimming removed 5 bases from V and 0 bases from J, with 14 bases in between. Germline values: CDR1 SGHTA, CDR2 FQGNSA. The CDR3 is 16 residues long. CDR3 loop: CASSPGLLGSYNEQFF. The CDR3 DNA is TGTGCCAGCAGCCCGGGACTTCTTGGCTCCTACAATGAGCAGTTCTTC.

In the case of this clonotype: Possible read error: a much larger clone is one base away. No conserved phenylalanine or tryptophan ends this CDR3, so it is likely a read error. The V call is TRBV7-9, the J call TRBJ1-2; 7 nucleotides line up with TRBD1. The germline V gene encodes CDR1 SEHNR and CDR2 FQNEAQ (reference sequence). This CDR3 region has 15 residues. V shed 1 base, J shed 2 bases, and the junction held 4 bases outside the gene matches. The CDR3 DNA reads as TGTGCCAGCAGCTTAGAAGGAGGGGGCAACTATGGCTACACCCTC. Translating gives CASSLEGGGNYGYTL.

Only a few counts were recorded for this clonotype. This sequence joins TRBV3-1 and TRBJ2-2; possibly TRBD1 or TRBD2 for D (5 bases each). This CDR3 is 14 amino acids long. Between the trimmed V and J ends, which lost 0 bases and 5 bases, there was a span of 7 bases. The germline V gene has CDR1 LGHDT and CDR2 YNNKEL (reference sequence). Here the CDR3 DNA reads TGTGCCAGCAGCCAAGATGGGGGTACCGGGGAGCTGTTTTTT. Its protein is CASSQDGGTGELFF.

This chain joins TRBV29-1 and TRBJ2-2; D perhaps matches TRBD2 (6 bases). Trimming removed 5 bases at V and 0 bases at J, with 10 bases between. The CDR3 consists of 14 residues. CDR1 is SQVTM, CDR2 ANQGSEA, per germline. This CDR3 is CSVKRAPNTGELFF. In nucleotides, the CDR3 is TGCAGCGTTAAGCGGGCGCCGAACACCGGGGAGCTGTTTTTT.

This clonotype was detected a few times. The gene calls are TRBV28 and TRBJ2-4, with 10 bases lining up with TRBD1. The V segment lost 6 bases and the J segment 1 base; nucleotides outside the gene matches: 6. Germline CDR1 is MDHEN and CDR2 is SYDVKM. CDR3 length: 16 amino acids. CDR3 sequence (DNA): TGTGCCAGCAGCAGACAGGGGGCGCGGGCCAAAAACATTCAGTACTTC. Protein: CASSRQGARAKNIQYF.

The sample holds a few counts of this clonotype. An end of the junction differs from the germline gene, which may be a read error. This chain joins TRBV6-2 or TRBV6-3 and TRBJ2-5; D is ambiguous. The germline CDR1 and CDR2 sequences are MNHEY and SVGEGT. This CDR3 spans 12 amino acids. CDR3 sequence (DNA): TGTACCAGCTGCAGACTCCAAGAGACCCAGTACTTC. This sequence encodes CTSCRLQETQYF.

This chain uses TRBV5-8 with TRBJ1-1; a weak D match, TRBD1 (5 bases). V was clipped by 9 bases and J by 7 bases, with 10 bases between them. Germline-derived CDR1 and CDR2 are SGHTS and YDEGEE. CDR3 length: 10 amino acids. The DNA for the CDR3 is TGTGCCACAGGGCGGGTTGAAGCTTTCTTT. It translates to CATGRVEAFF.